Below, 23 T cell receptor beta chains from the same sample are listed, as sequenced in a study of control samples from healthy donors and cancer patients. Some clones are missing from TCRdb's copy, which holds only in-frame ones; the method was immunoSEQ multiplex PCR. Among about 140,000 clones listed, about 90% were seen once. The sequenced material came from blood. The receptors here all came from a man aged 18 to 30 in good health.

V is TRBV28 and J is TRBJ2-7, with a tentative D call TRBD1 (6 bases). The germline CDR1 and CDR2 sequences are MDHEN and SYDVKM. This CDR3 comprises 16 residues. V dropped 10 bases and J dropped 6 bases, with 28 bases sitting between them. CDR3 nucleotide sequence: TGTGCCACGGTCTTATCCGGACAGATGAACCTAGGCGAGCAGTACTTC. It codes for CATVLSGQMNLGEQYF.

This clone was seen once. This chain links TRBV28 with TRBJ1-2, with unresolved D. Trimming pared 3 bases from V and 1 base from J, leaving 6 bases between. Looked up from germline, CDR1 is MDHEN and CDR2 is SYDVKM. The CDR3 has 13 amino acids. For the CDR3, the DNA is TGTGCCAGCAGTTTGGACGGTAACTATGGCTACACCTTC. Translated, it gives CASSLDGNYGYTF.

The rearrangement links TRBV25-1 to TRBJ2-1; 9 positions match TRBD1. Germline lookup yields CDR1 MGHDK and CDR2 SYGVNS. Losses at the gene ends were 6 bases for V and 4 bases for J; bases not matched to a gene: 10. This CDR3 region has 16 residues. The CDR3 DNA sequence: TGTGCCAGCAGCCCCGGGATGGGGACAGGGTACAATGAGCAGTTCTTC. This encodes CASSPGMGTGYNEQFF.

The CDR3 nucleotides read TGCGCCAGCAGCCAACCTCTCTCTTCGTCCTATGGCTACACCTTC. It is translated as CASSQPLSSSYGYTF. V is TRBV4-1 and J is TRBJ1-2, with no clear D. Per the germline V gene, CDR1 is MGHRA and CDR2 is YSYEKL. The CDR3 consists of 15 residues. V dropped 2 bases and J dropped 4 bases, with 14 bases sitting between them.

The chain has TRBV30 and TRBJ2-1; 8 nucleotides line up with TRBD2. The CDR3 totals 12 residues. Trimming cost V 3 bases and J 9 bases; bases outside gene matches: 4. CDR1 is GTSNPN, CDR2 SVGIG, per germline (reference sequence). The CDR3 DNA follows: TGTGCCTGGAGCGGGGGGGCCGGTGAGCAGTTCTTC. Translation: CAWSGGAGEQFF.

The genes are TRBV3-1 (or the pseudogene TRBV3-2) and TRBJ2-3; D perhaps matches TRBD2 (6 bases). The ends were cut back, 1 base at V and 5 bases at J, with 19 bases in the middle. CDR1 LGHDT and CDR2 YNNKEL come from the germline V gene (reference sequence). This CDR3 region has 17 residues. Here the CDR3 DNA reads TGTGCCAGCAGCCAAGGACGGGACTTTTGGCTCGGAGATACGCAGTATTTT. Its protein product is CASSQGRDFWLGDTQYF.

The genes are TRBV20-1 and TRBJ1-1; unclear D gene. This CDR3 is built from 11 residues. V lost 6 bases to trimming and J lost 1 base, with 6 bases between them. The germline V gene has CDR1 DFQATT and CDR2 SNEGSKA (reference sequence). The CDR3: CSARQNTEAFF. CDR3 in DNA: TGCAGTGCCAGACAGAACACTGAAGCTTTCTTT.

This clone has only a few counts. The V call is TRBV29-1, the J call TRBJ2-1; 8 positions match TRBD1. Germline CDR1 and CDR2: SQVTM and ANQGSEA. Losses at the gene ends were 7 bases for V and 9 bases for J; bases not matched to a gene: 23. This CDR3 contains 17 residues. The CDR3 loop is CSEIPPGQGSAFGEQFF. In DNA, the CDR3 is TGCAGCGAGATTCCACCCGGACAGGGATCAGCTTTTGGTGAGCAGTTCTTC.

The chain has TRBV19 and TRBJ1-2; D is perhaps TRBD1 (5 bases). From germline, CDR1 is LNHDA and CDR2 SQIVND (reference sequence). The V and J ends lost 2 bases and 5 bases respectively, with 21 bases between them. CDR3 length: 17 residues. DNA for the CDR3: TGTGCCAGTAGTATAATAAGACAGCCTATCCTCCCATATGGCTACACCTTC. Amino acids: CASSIIRQPILPYGYTF.

The chain links TRBV28 to TRBJ2-3, with TRBD2 matching 7 bases. With V trimmed by 4 bases and J by 0 bases, 4 bases remained unmatched. The CDR3 sequence is 15 residues long. Germline V gives CDR1 MDHEN, CDR2 SYDVKM. In DNA form, the CDR3 reads TGTGCCAGCAGTTCTGCACTAGCGAGCACAGATACGCAGTATTTT. Translation: CASSSALASTDTQYF.

This chain uses TRBV27 with TRBJ2-7; 7 bases are shared with TRBD1. CDR1 MNHEY and CDR2 SMNVEV come from the germline V gene (reference sequence). The J segment lost 3 bases and the V segment lost 4 bases, leaving 12 bases of the junction unmatched. The CDR3 has 16 amino acids. CDR3 region: CASSWTGTALFYEQYF. For the CDR3, the DNA is TGTGCCAGCAGTTGGACTGGGACAGCGTTATTCTACGAGCAGTACTTC.

The chain couples TRBV12-5 to TRBJ1-5; D is perhaps TRBD1 (6 bases). The CDR3 spans 13 residues. Germline values: CDR1 LGHNT, CDR2 FRNRAP. V dropped 1 base and J dropped 6 bases, with 7 bases sitting between them. CDR3 in DNA: TGTGCTAGTGGTTTGGCCAGGGGTCAGCCCCAGCATTTT. This codes for CASGLARGQPQHF. Drawing the rest from reference TRBV12-5 and TRBJ1-5, the complete variable domain is DARVTQTPRHKVTEMGQEVTMRCQPILGHNTVFWYRQTMMQGLELLAYFRNRAPLDDSGMPKDRFSAEMPDATLATLKIQPSEPRDSAVYFCASGLARGQPQHFGDGTRLSIL.

V usage is TRBV5-4 and J usage is TRBJ2-1; 8 bases are a match to TRBD2. Per the germline V gene, CDR1 is SGHNT and CDR2 is YYREEE (reference sequence). J gave up 4 bases and V 3 bases, and 3 bases lay outside the gene matches. CDR3 size: 14 residues. The CDR3 loop reads CASSSRGGYNEQFF. The CDR3 nucleotides are TGTGCCAGCAGCTCACGGGGGGGGTACAATGAGCAGTTCTTC.

J is TRBJ2-7 and V is TRBV5-6; 8 bases align to TRBD1. This CDR3 comprises 14 residues. Germline CDR1 is SGHDT and CDR2 is YYEEEE. Losses at the gene ends were 3 bases for V and 2 bases for J; bases not matched to a gene: 4. DNA for the CDR3: TGTGCCAGCAGCTGGACAGGGCCCGCCTACGAGCAGTACTTC. Amino acid sequence: CASSWTGPAYEQYF.

J is TRBJ2-5 and V is TRBV7-9; 8 bases agree with TRBD2. The CDR3 is 16 residues long. Germline CDR1 reads SEHNR; CDR2 reads FQNEAQ (reference sequence). V lost 5 bases to trimming and J lost 2 bases; unmatched junction nucleotides: 10. For the CDR3, the DNA is TGTGCCAGCAGCCTCACCTTACTAGCGGTGCAAGAGACCCAGTACTTC. It translates to CASSLTLLAVQETQYF.

The CDR3 spells CASSQDWGVAGANVLTF. The DNA for the CDR3 is TGTGCCAGCAGCCAAGATTGGGGGGTGGCTGGGGCCAACGTCCTGACTTTC. The V call is TRBV4-2, the J call TRBJ2-6; a possible D gene is TRBD2 (6 bases). The ends were cut back, 0 bases at V and 2 bases at J, with 11 bases in the middle. Germline V gene sequence: CDR1 LGHNA, CDR2 YNFKEQ. The CDR3 is 17 residues long.

This sequence joins TRBV4-1 and TRBJ1-2; D perhaps matches TRBD1 (5 bases). CDR1 MGHRA and CDR2 YSYEKL come from the germline V gene. The CDR3 has 18 residues. With 1 base removed from V and 13 bases from J, the gap between germline ends came to 31 bases. The CDR3 here is CASSQGARDGFRGLLSTF. The DNA for the CDR3 is TGCGCCAGCAGCCAAGGTGCCCGGGACGGGTTTCGGGGTTTGCTATCCACCTTC.

The chain is built from TRBV29-1 and TRBJ1-1; D ambiguous. The CDR3 runs 12 residues. Germline V gene sequence: CDR1 SQVTM, CDR2 ANQGSEA. The V end was cut by 3 bases, the J end by 1 base, with 6 bases between. This chain's CDR3 is CSVDNRNTEAFF. The CDR3 coding sequence is TGCAGCGTTGACAATAGGAACACTGAAGCTTTCTTT. The whole variable domain, remainder taken from reference TRBV29-1 and TRBJ1-1, is SAVISQKPSRDICQRGTSLTIQCQVDSQVTMMFWYRQQPGQSLTLIATANQGSEATYESGFVIDKFPISRPNLTFSTLTVSNMSPEDSSIYLCSVDNRNTEAFFGQGTRLTVV.

J is TRBJ2-3 and V is TRBV4-3, with TRBD1 matching 8 bases. The germline gives CDR1 LGHNA, CDR2 YSLEER. V lost 0 bases to trimming and J lost 2 bases; unmatched junction nucleotides: 10. CDR3 length: 18 residues. The CDR3: CASSQDPGWTGITDTQYF. CDR3 coding DNA: TGCGCCAGCAGCCAAGACCCCGGATGGACAGGGATCACAGATACGCAGTATTTT.

The rearrangement links TRBV6-6 to TRBJ2-2; D might be TRBD1 (6 bases). Trimming took off 7 bases at V and 1 base at J, with 7 bases between the two ends. CDR3 length: 13 residues. Per germline, CDR1 MNHNY and CDR2 SVGAGI (reference sequence). CDR3 coding DNA: TGTGCCAGCACAGGGGAGAACACCGGGGAGCTGTTTTTT. Protein: CASTGENTGELFF.

The chain couples TRBV10-3 to TRBJ1-3; D is unresolved. Germline CDR1 and CDR2: ENHRY and SYGVKD. The CDR3 runs to 14 residues. V was trimmed by 10 bases and J by 2 bases, leaving 15 bases between them. CDR3 in amino acids: CATIGRTTGNTIYF. CDR3 bases: TGTGCCACCATCGGCAGGACCACTGGAAACACCATATATTTT.

This chain links TRBV6-2 or TRBV6-3 with TRBJ1-2, with no clear D. The V end was cut by 2 bases, the J end by 8 bases, with 18 bases between. The CDR3 has 15 residues. Germline assignment: CDR1 MNHEY and CDR2 SVGEGT. DNA of the CDR3: TGTGCCAGCAGTTACCGAGGACTGCCCGTATGGGGCTACACCTTC. Translation gives CASSYRGLPVWGYTF.

The chain uses TRBV7-2 and TRBJ1-1; D uncertain. The ends were cut back, 5 bases at V and 1 base at J, with 11 bases in the middle. Germline V gene data show CDR1 as SGHTA and CDR2 as FQGNSA. The CDR3 is 14 amino acids. This CDR3 reads CASSLSTGNTEAFF. The CDR3 DNA is TGTGCCAGCAGCCTCTCGACGGGGAACACTGAAGCTTTCTTT.